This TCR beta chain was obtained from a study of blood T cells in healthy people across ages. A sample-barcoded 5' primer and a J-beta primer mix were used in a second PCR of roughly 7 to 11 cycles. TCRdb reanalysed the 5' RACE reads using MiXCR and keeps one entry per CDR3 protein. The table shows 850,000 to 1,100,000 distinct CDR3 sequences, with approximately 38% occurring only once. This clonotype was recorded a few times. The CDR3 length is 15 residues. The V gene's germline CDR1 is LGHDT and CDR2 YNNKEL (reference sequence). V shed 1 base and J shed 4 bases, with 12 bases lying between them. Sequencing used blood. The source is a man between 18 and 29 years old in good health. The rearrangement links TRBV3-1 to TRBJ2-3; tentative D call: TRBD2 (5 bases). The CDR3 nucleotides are TGTGCCAGCAGCCAAGTCTATCCTAGCCCAGATACGCAGTATTTT. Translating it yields CASSQVYPSPDTQYF.